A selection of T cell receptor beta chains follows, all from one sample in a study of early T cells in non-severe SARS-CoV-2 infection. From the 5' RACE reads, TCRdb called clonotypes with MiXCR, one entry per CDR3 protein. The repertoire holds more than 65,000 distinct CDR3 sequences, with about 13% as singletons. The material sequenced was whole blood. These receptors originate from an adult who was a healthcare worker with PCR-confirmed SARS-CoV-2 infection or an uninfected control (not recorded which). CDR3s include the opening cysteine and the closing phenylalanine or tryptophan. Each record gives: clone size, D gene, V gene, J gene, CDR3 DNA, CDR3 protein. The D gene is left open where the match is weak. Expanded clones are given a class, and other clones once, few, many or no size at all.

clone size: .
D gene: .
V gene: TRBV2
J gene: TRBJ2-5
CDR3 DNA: TGTGCCAGCAGTGAAGGGGGTCTCGGCCAAGAGACCCAGTACTTC
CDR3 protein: CASSEGGLGQETQYF

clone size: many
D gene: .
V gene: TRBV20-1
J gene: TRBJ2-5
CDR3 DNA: TGCAGTGCTAGCCCTATTACAGGGCAAGAGACCCAGTACTTC
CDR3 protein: CSASPITGQETQYF

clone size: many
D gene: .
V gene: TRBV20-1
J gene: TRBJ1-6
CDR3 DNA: TGCAGTGTGGCATCTCCGAACGCACCCCTCCACTTT
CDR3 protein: CSVASPNAPLHF

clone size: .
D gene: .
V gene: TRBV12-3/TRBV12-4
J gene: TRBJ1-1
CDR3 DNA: TGTGCCAGCAGTTTTGTCTCTGGGGCTGAAGCTTTCTTT
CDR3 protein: CASSFVSGAEAFF

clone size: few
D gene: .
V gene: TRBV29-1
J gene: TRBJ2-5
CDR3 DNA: TGCAGCGTTGCGGGGGTAGGAGAGACCCAGTACTTC
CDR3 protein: CSVAGVGETQYF

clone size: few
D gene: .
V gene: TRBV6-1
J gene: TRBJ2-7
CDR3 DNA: TGTGCCAGCAGTCGGGGGGCTGGGTACGAGCAGTACTTC
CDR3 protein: CASSRGAGYEQYF

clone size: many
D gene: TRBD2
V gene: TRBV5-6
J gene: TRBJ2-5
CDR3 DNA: TGTGCCAGCAGCTTGCGAACTAGCGGGTTGTACCAAGAGACCCAGTACTTC
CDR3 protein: CASSLRTSGLYQETQYF

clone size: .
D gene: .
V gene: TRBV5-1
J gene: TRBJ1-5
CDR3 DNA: TGCGCCAGCAGCTTGGTTTCAGGGAATCAGCCCCAGCATTTT
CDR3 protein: CASSLVSGNQPQHF

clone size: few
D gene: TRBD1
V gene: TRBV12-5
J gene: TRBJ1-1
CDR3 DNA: TGTGCTAGTGGTTTGCCCCGGCGACAGGGCCCTGAAGCTTTCTTT
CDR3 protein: CASGLPRRQGPEAFF

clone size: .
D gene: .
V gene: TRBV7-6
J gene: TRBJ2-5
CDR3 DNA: TGTGCCAGCAGCCGATGGGGCAGTCAAGAGACCCAGTACTTC
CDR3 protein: CASSRWGSQETQYF

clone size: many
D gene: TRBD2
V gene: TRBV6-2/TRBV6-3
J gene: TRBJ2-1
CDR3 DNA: TGTGCCAGCAGTTTCTACCCGGGACTAGGAGATGGGAATGAGCAGTTCTTC
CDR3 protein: CASSFYPGLGDGNEQFF

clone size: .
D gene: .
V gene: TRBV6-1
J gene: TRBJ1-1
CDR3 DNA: TGTGCCAGCAGTGGGGGGTGGCGCCCTGAAGCTTTCTTT
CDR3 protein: CASSGGWRPEAFF

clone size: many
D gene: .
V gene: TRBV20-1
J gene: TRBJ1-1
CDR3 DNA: TGCAGTGCTCCGGGTGGGGCAGGACCAATCACTGAAGCTTTCTTT
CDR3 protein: CSAPGGAGPITEAFF

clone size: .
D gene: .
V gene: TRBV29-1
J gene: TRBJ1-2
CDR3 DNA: TGCAGCGTTGGGGGGGCAGACTATGGCTACACCTTC
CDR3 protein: CSVGGADYGYTF

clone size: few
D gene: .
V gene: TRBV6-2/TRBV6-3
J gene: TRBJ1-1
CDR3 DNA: TGTGCCAGCAGCACCGGGGAGAACACTGAAGCTTTCTTT
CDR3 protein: CASSTGENTEAFF

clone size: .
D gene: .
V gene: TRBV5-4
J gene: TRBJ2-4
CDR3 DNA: TGTGCCAGCAGCTTCCAGGGGCTAGCCAAAAACATTCAGTACTTC
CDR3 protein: CASSFQGLAKNIQYF

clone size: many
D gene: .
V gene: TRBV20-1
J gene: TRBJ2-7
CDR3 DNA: TGCAGTGCTAGGACAGAGCCGGGGGACAGACCCTACGAGCAGTACTTC
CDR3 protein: CSARTEPGDRPYEQYF

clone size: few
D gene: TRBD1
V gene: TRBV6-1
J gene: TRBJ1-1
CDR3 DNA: TGTGCCAGCAGTTTAGACAGGGGCCTTGGGAACACTGAAGCTTTCTTT
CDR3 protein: CASSLDRGLGNTEAFF

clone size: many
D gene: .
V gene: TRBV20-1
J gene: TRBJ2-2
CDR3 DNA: TGCAGTGCTAGAGCTGGCCACAAACCCGGGGAGCTGTTTTTT
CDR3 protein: CSARAGHKPGELFF

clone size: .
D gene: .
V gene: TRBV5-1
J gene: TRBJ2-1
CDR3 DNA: TGCGCCAGCAGCCCAGGGACCGAAGGGGGTGTGCAGTTCTTC
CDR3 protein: CASSPGTEGGVQFF

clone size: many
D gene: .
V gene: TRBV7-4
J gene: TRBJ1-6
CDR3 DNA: TGTGCCAGCAGCCCGAGGACAGCGAACTATAATTCACCCCTCCACTTT
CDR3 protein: CASSPRTANYNSPLHF

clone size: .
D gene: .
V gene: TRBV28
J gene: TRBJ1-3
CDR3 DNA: TGTGCCAGTAGCACGACAGGATGGTCTGGAAACACCATATATTTT
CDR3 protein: CASSTTGWSGNTIYF

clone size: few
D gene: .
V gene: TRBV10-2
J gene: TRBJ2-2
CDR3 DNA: TGCGCCAGCCTCACGAACACCGGGGAGCTGTTTTTT
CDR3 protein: CASLTNTGELFF

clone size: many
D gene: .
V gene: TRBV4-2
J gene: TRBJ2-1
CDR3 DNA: TGTGCCAGCAGCGGGGACACTGAGCAGTTCTTC
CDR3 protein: CASSGDTEQFF

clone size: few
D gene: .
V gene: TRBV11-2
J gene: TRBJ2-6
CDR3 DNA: TGTGCCAGCAGCTCCAGGGGTTTTGGGGCCAACGTCCTGACTTTC
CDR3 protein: CASSSRGFGANVLTF